This TCR beta chain was profiled in a study of blood T cell repertoires in COVID-19. Study details: Italy, Spain and the United States were the sources of the convalescent and acute COVID-19 samples.

Trimming pared 5 bases from V and 9 bases from J, leaving 8 bases between. The germline V gene has CDR1 MDHEN and CDR2 SYDVKM. This CDR3 has 11 amino acids. Study members were between roughly 18 and 89 years old and lived in around 24 US regions. Recovery meant two consecutive negative NP/OP PCR tests, professional clearance, or resolved symptoms. Sequencing used immunoSEQ multiplex PCR; TCRdb keeps in-frame clones, though not all of them. The table has some 170,000 clones, roughly 80% seen once. This receptor was identified in a woman in her forties or fifties who had recovered from COVID-19. The chain recombines TRBV28 with TRBJ1-3; D uncertain. Specimen: PBMCs or T cells enriched from blood (not recorded which). CDR3 protein: CASSDSGTIYF. The CDR3 coding sequence is TGTGCCAGCAGTGACTCCGGCACCATATATTTT.